Included here is one T cell receptor (beta chain) sequence, with context. The data stem from a study of T cell clones after liver transplantation. Study information: At least one year of complete immunosuppression withdrawal without enzymes over twice normal defined tolerance. Timepoints were pre-transplant, pre-withdrawal, and after withdrawal was completed or failed.

Only in-frame clones appear in the TCRdb table, and some are missing; sequencing was by immunoSEQ multiplex PCR. The table records around 97,000 clones, around 80% of them present only once. The V gene lost 5 bases and the J gene lost 5 bases, with 6 bases spanning the gap. CDR1 MDHEN and CDR2 SYDVKM come from the germline V gene. CDR3 length: 11 amino acids. This sequence joins TRBV28 and TRBJ1-1; D ambiguous. The sample was CD4+ T cells from blood, taken approximately 43 months after liver transplant. The source is a human patient who received a liver transplant. Some of these T cells may belong to the graft donor. CDR3 nucleotides: TGTGCCAGCAGTGGCAGGACTGAAGCTTTCTTT. It yields the protein CASSGRTEAFF.